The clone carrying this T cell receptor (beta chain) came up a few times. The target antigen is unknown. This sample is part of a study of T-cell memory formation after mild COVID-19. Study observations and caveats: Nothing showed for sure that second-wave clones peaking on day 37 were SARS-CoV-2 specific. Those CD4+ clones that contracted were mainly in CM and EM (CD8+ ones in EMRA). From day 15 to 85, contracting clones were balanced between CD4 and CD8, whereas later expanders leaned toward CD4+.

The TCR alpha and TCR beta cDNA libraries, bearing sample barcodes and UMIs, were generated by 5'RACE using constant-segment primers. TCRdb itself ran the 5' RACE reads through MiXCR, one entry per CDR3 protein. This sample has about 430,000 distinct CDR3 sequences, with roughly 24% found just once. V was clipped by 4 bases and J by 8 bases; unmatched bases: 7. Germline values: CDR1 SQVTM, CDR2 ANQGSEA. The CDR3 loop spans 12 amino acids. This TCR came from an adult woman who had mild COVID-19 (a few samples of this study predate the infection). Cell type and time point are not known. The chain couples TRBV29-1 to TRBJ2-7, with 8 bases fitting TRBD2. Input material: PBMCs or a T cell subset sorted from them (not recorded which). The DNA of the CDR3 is TGCAGCGTTGCGGGGGGGAATATCAAGCAGTACTTC. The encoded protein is CSVAGGNIKQYF.